The 5 T cell receptor beta chains presented below share a single source sample, sequenced in a study of blood T cell repertoires in COVID-19. Produced via immunoSEQ multiplex PCR; TCRdb's table is partial and in-frame only. Here the sample spans roughly 250,000 clones, just under 85% being singletons. The sample taken for sequencing was peripheral blood. These receptors all come from a man aged 50 or older with acute or convalescent COVID-19.

The DNA of the CDR3 is TGTGCCAGCAGCCCGACAGGGCTCTACAATGAGCAGTTCTTC. Translation gives CASSPTGLYNEQFF. The V gene is TRBV6-5, the J gene TRBJ2-1; 7 bases align to TRBD1. This CDR3 has 14 residues. The V segment lost 6 bases and the J segment 3 bases; nucleotides outside the gene matches: 5. Germline CDR1 MNHEY, CDR2 SVGAGI.

The gene calls are TRBV3-1 (or the pseudogene TRBV3-2) and TRBJ1-1, with D perhaps TRBD1 (5 bases). The V gene's germline CDR1 is LGHDT and CDR2 YNNKEL (reference sequence). Trimming stripped 3 bases from V and 3 bases from J, with 11 bases between. The CDR3 covers 14 residues. The DNA for the CDR3 is TGTGCCAGCAGCCACGGGGCGGGGGACACTGAAGCTTTCTTT. Translated, it gives CASSHGAGDTEAFF.

Here the CDR3 reads CASEVSGGNQPQHF. Here the CDR3 DNA reads TGTGCCAGTGAAGTGTCAGGGGGCAATCAGCCCCAGCATTTT. The V and J genes are TRBV28 and TRBJ1-5, with D tentatively TRBD1 (6 bases). This CDR3 has 14 amino acids. CDR1 MDHEN and CDR2 SYDVKM come from the germline V gene. Trimming pared 9 bases from V and 2 bases from J, leaving 14 bases between. Together with reference TRBV28 and TRBJ1-5, the CDR3 gives the full variable domain: DVKVTQSSRYLVKRTGEKVFLECVQDMDHENMFWYRQDPGLGLRLIYFSYDVKMKEKGDIPEGYSVSREKKERFSLILESASTNQTSMYLCASEVSGGNQPQHFGDGTRLSIL.

CDR3 loop: CASSVKGGTYEQYF. CDR3 in DNA: TGCGCCAGCAGTGTGAAAGGGGGAACCTACGAGCAGTACTTC. The gene calls are TRBV10-1 and TRBJ2-7; weak D call: TRBD1 (6 bases). Looked up from germline, CDR1 is WNHNN and CDR2 is SYGVQD (reference sequence). The CDR3 runs 14 residues. Trimming removed 4 bases at V and 2 bases at J, with 12 bases between.

V usage is TRBV30 and J usage is TRBJ1-2; possibly TRBD1 for D (5 bases). Trimming removed 0 bases from V and 5 bases from J, with 19 bases in between. The CDR3 is made up of 16 amino acids. Germline V gene data show CDR1 as GTSNPN and CDR2 as SVGIG (reference sequence). The CDR3 DNA sequence: TGTGCCTGGAGTGTACTCGGCGGCGGGGAGGGGTATGGCTACACCTTC. Its translation is CAWSVLGGGEGYGYTF.